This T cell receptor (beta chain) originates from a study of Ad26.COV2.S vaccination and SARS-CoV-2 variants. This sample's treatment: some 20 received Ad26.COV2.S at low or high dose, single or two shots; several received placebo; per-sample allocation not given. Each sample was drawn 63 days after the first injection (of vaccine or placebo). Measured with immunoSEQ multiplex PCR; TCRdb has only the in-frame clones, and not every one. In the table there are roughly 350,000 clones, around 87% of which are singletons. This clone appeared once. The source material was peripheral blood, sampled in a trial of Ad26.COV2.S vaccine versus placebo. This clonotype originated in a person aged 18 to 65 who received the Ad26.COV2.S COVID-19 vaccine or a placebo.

The CDR3 region is CASSLQMEGTEAFF. The CDR3 coding sequence is TGTGCCAGCAGCTTACAGATGGAGGGGACTGAAGCTTTCTTT. This sequence joins TRBV7-2 and TRBJ1-1; TRBD1 is a possible D gene (5 bases). The V gene lost 2 bases and the J gene lost 5 bases, with 12 bases spanning the gap. The germline gives CDR1 SGHTA, CDR2 FQGNSA. This CDR3 region has 14 residues.